These 26 T cell receptor beta chains were sequenced from one sample in a study of blood T cell repertoires in COVID-19. The table came from immunoSEQ multiplex PCR; TCRdb's copy has only in-frame clones and leaves some out. The table lists approximately 220,000 clones, less than 85% of them singletons, with around 20% in the top ten. The sequenced sample was PBMCs or T cells enriched from blood (not recorded which). These receptors originate from a man aged 40-49 years who had recovered from COVID-19.

The rearrangement uses TRBV7-6 and TRBJ1-4, with 8 bases identical to TRBD1. The CDR3 loop spans 18 amino acids. Looked up from germline, CDR1 is SGHVS and CDR2 is FNYEAQ. The junction had 14 bases not matched to a gene; V was cut back by 2 bases and J by 6 bases. CDR3 sequence (DNA): TGTGCCAGCAGCTTACCCCCCGAAAGGGACAGGAGAGATGAAAAACTGTTTTTT. This encodes CASSLPPERDRRDEKLFF.

The chain employs TRBV4-3 and TRBJ2-2; D is perhaps TRBD2 (5 bases). V lost 0 bases to trimming and J lost 4 bases, with 12 bases between them. The germline CDR1 and CDR2 sequences are LGHNA and YSLEER. CDR3 length: 16 amino acids. The CDR3 bases are TGCGCCAGCAGCCAAGATCCCTCTAGCATCACCGGGGAGCTGTTTTTT. Translating it yields CASSQDPSSITGELFF.

CDR3 coding DNA: TGTGCCATCAAGGACAGGGGCAACTCCTACGAGCAGTACTTC. Protein sequence: CAIKDRGNSYEQYF. J is TRBJ2-7 and V is TRBV10-3; 9 bases are shared with TRBD1. Germline values: CDR1 ENHRY, CDR2 SYGVKD. V was pared by 7 bases and J by 0 bases, with 4 bases of the junction left unmatched. This CDR3 has 14 amino acids.

This chain links TRBV27 with TRBJ2-1, with 7 bases matching TRBD2. This CDR3 comprises 14 residues. Germline V lookup: CDR1 MNHEY, CDR2 SMNVEV (reference sequence). Trimming cost V 3 bases and J 3 bases; bases outside gene matches: 2. This CDR3 reads CASSFGGSYNEQFF. CDR3 DNA: TGTGCCAGCAGTTTCGGGGGGAGCTACAATGAGCAGTTCTTC.

The rearrangement joins TRBV9 to TRBJ1-1; D is unclear. Trimming removed 9 bases at V and 1 base at J, with 13 bases between. This CDR3 comprises 13 residues. Germline V gives CDR1 SGDLS, CDR2 YYNGEE. The CDR3 loop reads CATGAAPNTEAFF. In nucleotides, the CDR3 is TGTGCCACCGGCGCGGCTCCGAACACTGAAGCTTTCTTT.

The sample holds a few counts of this clone. The chain recombines TRBV2 with TRBJ1-2; perhaps TRBD1 as D (5 bases). The CDR3 loop spans 11 amino acids. CDR1 is SNHLY, CDR2 FYNNEI, per germline. Trimming pared 11 bases from V and 4 bases from J, leaving 11 bases between. The CDR3 DNA reads as TGTGCCCCCAGCGGGGGCTATGGCTACACCTTC. The encoded protein is CAPSGGYGYTF.

The genes are TRBV15 and TRBJ1-2; the D gene is possibly TRBD1 (6 bases). This CDR3 has 14 amino acids. Per germline, CDR1 LNHNV and CDR2 YYDKDF (reference sequence). The V and J ends lost 0 bases and 6 bases respectively, with 11 bases between them. CDR3 sequence: CATSRDRGVDGYTF. The CDR3 DNA reads as TGTGCCACCAGCAGAGACAGGGGTGTTGATGGCTACACCTTC.

A single count supports this clone. The chain couples TRBV6-2 or TRBV6-3 to TRBJ2-1; perhaps TRBD2 as D (5 bases). The CDR3 is made up of 17 amino acids. Germline loops: CDR1 MNHEY, CDR2 SVGEGT. V shed 6 bases and J shed 2 bases, with 20 bases lying between them. The CDR3 region is CASSPGRSRPAYNEQFF. DNA for the CDR3: TGTGCCAGCAGCCCTGGGAGAAGCAGGCCGGCCTACAATGAGCAGTTCTTC.

This clone came up a few times. This chain links TRBV1 with TRBJ2-2; the table's D call, TRBD2, was not checked against the DNA. TRBV1 is a documented pseudogene. This CDR3 has 18 residues. CDR3 nucleotides: TGCACCAGCAGCCAAGAAAGACTAGCGGGAGGAAACACCGGGGAGCTGTTTTTT. Translating it yields CTSSQERLAGGNTGELFF.

The chain uses TRBV15 and TRBJ2-5; D is unresolved. The CDR3 is 14 amino acids. Germline CDR1 reads LNHNV; CDR2 reads YYDKDF (reference sequence). The V and J ends lost 1 base and 5 bases respectively, with 11 bases between them. The CDR3 loop is CATSRGTGPETQYF. The DNA for the CDR3 is TGTGCCACCAGCAGAGGAACGGGTCCGGAGACCCAGTACTTC.

The sample holds one count of this clone. The rearrangement links TRBV11-3 to TRBJ2-2; possibly TRBD2 for D (7 bases). The CDR3 is 19 amino acids. Germline V gives CDR1 SGHNT, CDR2 YENEEA. V was clipped by 4 bases and J by 5 bases, with 26 bases between them. CDR3 residues: CASSSHRAQRDRGTGELFF. The CDR3 nucleotides are TGTGCCAGCAGCTCCCACAGGGCCCAGCGGGATAGGGGGACCGGGGAGCTGTTTTTT.

The V and J genes are TRBV6-4 and TRBJ2-1; the match to TRBD1 covers 12 bases. This CDR3 spans 15 amino acids. With V trimmed by 6 bases and J by 6 bases, 6 bases remained unmatched. CDR1 is MRHNA, CDR2 SNTAGT, per germline. Here the CDR3 reads CASSGTGGAGNEQFF. CDR3 DNA sequence: TGTGCCAGCAGCGGGACAGGGGGCGCAGGCAATGAGCAGTTCTTC.

The chain links TRBV24-1 to TRBJ2-1; 7 bases fit TRBD2. The junction had 11 bases not matched to a gene; V was cut back by 12 bases and J by 7 bases. CDR1 KGHDR and CDR2 SFDVKD come from the germline V gene. The length of the CDR3 is 13 residues. This chain's CDR3 is CASDGGSVNEQFF. CDR3 nucleotide sequence: TGTGCCTCTGATGGCGGGAGTGTGAATGAGCAGTTCTTC.

The CDR3 coding sequence is TGCGCCAGCAGCTTATTTAGCGGGAACGAGCAGTACTTC. Its translation is CASSLFSGNEQYF. The chain is built from TRBV5-1 and TRBJ2-7; 8 bases line up with TRBD2. The trim removed 2 bases at V and 5 bases at J, leaving 3 bases unmatched. The CDR3 consists of 13 residues. CDR1 and CDR2 (germline): SGHRS, YFSETQ.

In the case of this clone: A much larger clone differs from this one at a single base, so this may be a read error. This CDR3 is also generated by other DNA sequences in the sample. The V call is TRBV3-1 (or the pseudogene TRBV3-2), the J call TRBJ2-7; the D is unclear. Looked up from germline, CDR1 is LGHDT and CDR2 is YNNKEL (reference sequence). Between the trimmed V and J ends, which lost 4 bases and 0 bases, there was a span of 4 bases. The CDR3 is 12 amino acids. The CDR3 protein is CASSRSSYEQYF. The CDR3 DNA reads as TGTGCCAGCAGCCGTAGCTCCTACGAGCAGTACTTC.

This chain joins TRBV28 and TRBJ1-5, with D unclear. The germline V and J ends were trimmed by 6 bases and 3 bases, with 12 bases remaining between them. This CDR3 is built from 14 residues. The V gene's germline CDR1 is MDHEN and CDR2 SYDVKM. The CDR3 DNA sequence: TGTGCCAGCAGCCGAGAATATTTCAATCAGCCCCAGCATTTT. This encodes CASSREYFNQPQHF.

This clone was seen only once. The rearrangement links TRBV5-6 to TRBJ2-7; 10 positions agree with TRBD1. Germline trimming cut 0 bases from V and 6 bases from J; bases unmatched to any gene: 3. The CDR3 contains 14 residues. Germline values: CDR1 SGHDT, CDR2 YYEEEE. CDR3 DNA: TGTGCCAGCAGCTTGGGGGACAGGGGACGCGAGCAGTACTTC. It specifies CASSLGDRGREQYF.

The rearrangement links TRBV5-1 to TRBJ1-3; D gene unclear. Trimming removed 6 bases from V and 0 bases from J, with 7 bases in between. Germline CDR1 and CDR2: SGHRS and YFSETQ. The CDR3 totals 13 residues. CDR3 sequence (DNA): TGCGCCAGCATAGGGAGCTCTGGAAACACCATATATTTT. As protein: CASIGSSGNTIYF.

This clone was seen a handful of times. The rearrangement uses TRBV9 and TRBJ1-6; D gene ambiguous. Germline V gene data show CDR1 as SGDLS and CDR2 as YYNGEE. Trimming removed 2 bases at V and 0 bases at J, with 6 bases between. The CDR3 length is 15 residues. DNA for the CDR3: TGTGCCAGCAGCGTTGAGGGCTCCTATAATTCACCCCTCCACTTT. This gives the protein CASSVEGSYNSPLHF.

The chain couples TRBV28 to TRBJ1-2; 8 positions match TRBD1. The CDR3 is 16 residues long. J lost 4 bases, V lost 3 bases, and 10 bases had no gene match. Per germline, CDR1 MDHEN and CDR2 SYDVKM. The CDR3 loop is CASSLPPGQGGYGYTF. CDR3 coding DNA: TGTGCCAGCAGTTTGCCCCCCGGACAGGGTGGCTATGGCTACACCTTC.

The chain carries TRBV13 and TRBJ2-7; 11 bases are shared with TRBD2. This CDR3 contains 16 residues. Trimming cost V 5 bases and J 1 base; bases outside gene matches: 7. Germline V lookup: CDR1 PRHDT, CDR2 FYEKMQ (reference sequence). CDR3: CASSGRLAGYSYEQYF. CDR3 bases: TGTGCCAGCAGCGGACGACTAGCGGGATATTCCTACGAGCAGTACTTC.

The DNA of the CDR3 is TGTGCCAGCATTATAGGGCCTCAGGGTAGGGAGCTGTTTTTT. Translating gives CASIIGPQGRELFF. This sequence joins TRBV6-5 and TRBJ2-2; D may be TRBD1 (5 bases). This CDR3 contains 14 residues. V was clipped by 7 bases and J by 9 bases, with 18 bases between them. From germline, CDR1 is MNHEY and CDR2 SVGAGI.

The chain recombines TRBV19 with TRBJ1-5; 7 nucleotides line up with TRBD1. The CDR3 consists of 15 residues. The V segment lost 4 bases and the J segment 7 bases; nucleotides outside the gene matches: 10. The germline V gene encodes CDR1 LNHDA and CDR2 SQIVND (reference sequence). This CDR3 reads CASSTPYRGGQPQHF. Written as DNA, the CDR3 is TGTGCCAGTAGTACCCCCTACAGGGGAGGACAGCCCCAGCATTTT.

The chain is built from TRBV2 and TRBJ2-2; D is unclear. The CDR3 sequence is 15 residues long. Germline-derived CDR1 and CDR2 are SNHLY and FYNNEI. V lost 6 bases to trimming and J lost 1 base, with 12 bases between them. This chain's CDR3 is CASRPSDKNTGELFF. In DNA, the CDR3 is TGTGCCAGCAGACCCAGTGACAAGAACACCGGGGAGCTGTTTTTT.

On this clone itself: Its ends do not fully match the called genes, so a read error is possible. The chain recombines TRBV9 with TRBJ1-2, with TRBD1 identical over 12 bases. The V gene's germline CDR1 is SGDLS and CDR2 YYNGEE. The CDR3 has 14 amino acids. CDR3: CAGSGDRGLSGYTF. The CDR3 DNA reads TGTGCCGGCAGCGGGGACAGGGGGCTTAGTGGCTACACCTTC.

The CDR3 coding sequence is TGTGCCAGCAGCCGGGGGGACGGTAACACCGGGGAGCTGTTTTTT. It yields the protein CASSRGDGNTGELFF. The chain joins TRBV7-9 to TRBJ2-2; 7 bases are shared with TRBD2. The CDR3 runs 15 residues. Germline V CDR1 and CDR2: SEHNR, FQNEAQ (reference sequence). V shed 5 bases, J shed 2 bases, and the junction held 5 bases outside the gene matches.